These 18 T cell receptor beta chains were sequenced from one sample in a study of OX40 agonist ivuxolimab in advanced cancers. TCRdb's table, derived via immunoSEQ multiplex PCR, lists solely in-frame clones and lacks some. The table has about 77,000 clones, just under 90% seen once. The sequencing here drew on CD4+ or CD8+ T cells sorted from blood, taken in a trial of the OX40 agonist ivuxolimab. The receptors were gathered from an adult with an advanced solid tumor such as melanoma, head and neck, liver or kidney cancer.

The table lists this clone with a few counts. The genes are TRBV28 and TRBJ2-3; no reliable D call. Germline V lookup: CDR1 MDHEN, CDR2 SYDVKM. CDR3 length: 15 residues. Trimming removed 6 bases at V and 2 bases at J, with 15 bases between. DNA for the CDR3: TGTGCCAGCAGCCCCCCAGACGCGATCACAGATACGCAGTATTTT. It yields the protein CASSPPDAITDTQYF.

For the CDR3, the DNA is TGTGCCAGCACCTCACCCACAGGGCTGAACACCGGGGAGCTGTTTTTT. Translated, it gives CASTSPTGLNTGELFF. The rearrangement links TRBV5-5 to TRBJ2-2; possible D gene TRBD1, 6 bases. CDR3 length: 16 residues. Trimming took 6 bases from V and 1 from J, leaving 16 bases between them. Germline CDR1 is SGHKS and CDR2 is YYEKEE (reference sequence). Combining the CDR3 with reference TRBV5-5 and TRBJ2-2 gives the whole variable domain DAGVTQSPTHLIKTRGQQVTLRCSPISGHKSVSWYQQVLGQGPQFIFQYYEKEERGRGNFPDRFSARQFPNYSSELNVNALLLGDSALYLCASTSPTGLNTGELFFGEGSRLTVL.

The V call is TRBV11-2, the J call TRBJ2-3; perhaps TRBD2 as D (6 bases). Germline V gene sequence: CDR1 SGHAT, CDR2 FQNNGV. Trimming took off 5 bases at V and 4 bases at J, with 19 bases between the two ends. The CDR3 loop spans 16 amino acids. CDR3 nucleotide sequence: TGTGCCAGCAGCGATTCTTGGCGGGAACACGCAGATACGCAGTATTTT. It yields the protein CASSDSWREHADTQYF.

The chain is built from TRBV19 and TRBJ1-1; D gene ambiguous. The V and J ends lost 7 bases and 4 bases respectively, with 16 bases between them. Germline assignment: CDR1 LNHDA and CDR2 SQIVND (reference sequence). The CDR3 consists of 14 residues. This chain's CDR3 is CASTTTRSSTEAFF. The CDR3 DNA reads TGTGCCAGTACCACGACAAGATCTTCCACTGAAGCTTTCTTT.

This chain links TRBV6-1 with TRBJ2-1; TRBD1 might be the D (6 bases). V gave up 8 bases and J gave up 8 bases, with 19 bases separating them. The length of the CDR3 is 14 residues. Germline values: CDR1 MNHNS, CDR2 SASEGT. This CDR3 reads CASLTGMGGYEQFF. The CDR3 DNA reads TGTGCCAGCCTTACAGGGATGGGCGGGTATGAGCAGTTCTTC.

The sample holds a few counts of this clone. This chain connects TRBV10-3 to TRBJ1-1; TRBD1 matches at 7 bases. The CDR3 runs 13 residues. Germline V gene lookup returns CDR1 ENHRY and CDR2 SYGVKD. With 6 bases clipped from V and 2 bases from J, the junction kept 3 bases outside the gene matches. The CDR3 coding sequence is TGTGCCATCAGCGGGACAGCTAACACTGAAGCTTTCTTT. It translates to CAISGTANTEAFF.

The chain links TRBV5-4 to TRBJ1-4; the D gene is possibly TRBD1 (5 bases). This CDR3 is built from 16 residues. V was trimmed by 0 bases and J by 0 bases, leaving 9 bases between them. Looked up from germline, CDR1 is SGHNT and CDR2 is YYREEE (reference sequence). The CDR3 DNA reads as TGTGCCAGCAGCTTGGGGGGCCCCACAACTAATGAAAAACTGTTTTTT. Encoded protein: CASSLGGPTTNEKLFF.

The gene calls are TRBV7-2 and TRBJ2-1; 8 bases fit TRBD2. Germline V CDR1 and CDR2: SGHTA, FQGNSA. V gave up 2 bases and J gave up 4 bases; unmatched junction bases: 4. CDR3 length equals 15 residues. The CDR3 DNA is TGTGCCAGCAGCTTATGGCGCGGGAGGTACAATGAGCAGTTCTTC. Its translation: CASSLWRGRYNEQFF.

The rearrangement links TRBV4-2 to TRBJ2-7, with D perhaps matching TRBD1 (5 bases). Trimming left V 5 bases short and J 3 bases short, with 17 bases between. Germline CDR1 LGHNA, CDR2 YNFKEQ. This CDR3 comprises 15 residues. Written as DNA, the CDR3 is TGTGCCAGCAGCGGCGGTAAGGGGCTATTCTACGAGCAGTACTTC. This encodes CASSGGKGLFYEQYF.

The chain couples TRBV6-1 to TRBJ1-3, with D hard to call. The ends were cut back, 8 bases at V and 0 bases at J, with 5 bases in the middle. Germline V gives CDR1 MNHNS, CDR2 SASEGT. The CDR3 runs 12 residues. The CDR3 loop is CASSYSGNTIYF. CDR3 in DNA: TGTGCCAGCTCTTACTCTGGAAACACCATATATTTT.

This chain joins TRBV19 and TRBJ2-1; 14 bases are a match to TRBD2. Trimming took 5 bases from V and 0 from J; bases not matched to a gene: 6. Germline CDR1 is LNHDA and CDR2 is SQIVND (reference sequence). This CDR3 has 18 residues. CDR3 amino acids: CASSGRLAGGFSYNEQFF. CDR3 coding DNA: TGTGCCAGTAGTGGTCGACTAGCGGGAGGGTTCTCCTACAATGAGCAGTTCTTC.

The chain couples TRBV5-1 to TRBJ2-1, with D unresolved. This CDR3 region has 15 residues. CDR1 is SGHRS and CDR2 is YFSETQ in the germline V gene. The V gene lost 0 bases and the J gene lost 0 bases, with 7 bases spanning the gap. The CDR3 DNA is TGCGCCAGCAGCTTGGATGACTTCTCCTACAATGAGCAGTTCTTC. This gives the protein CASSLDDFSYNEQFF.

The J gene is TRBJ1-2, the V gene TRBV5-1; TRBD1 aligns across 9 bases. There are 14 residues in the CDR3. Per germline, CDR1 SGHRS and CDR2 YFSETQ. The V gene end was trimmed by 0 bases and the J gene end by 8 bases; junction bases not matched to a gene: 5. In DNA, the CDR3 is TGCGCCAGCAGCTTGGCCCGACAGGGGGACGGCTACACCTTC. The encoded protein is CASSLARQGDGYTF. Variable domain in full (rest from reference TRBV5-1 and TRBJ1-2): KAGVTQTPRYLIKTRGQQVTLSCSPISGHRSVSWYQQTPGQGLQFLFEYFSETQRNKGNFPGRFSGRQFSNSRSEMNVSTLELGDSALYLCASSLARQGDGYTFGSGTRLTVV.

The V and J genes are TRBV6-1 and TRBJ2-7, with D possibly matching TRBD1 (6 bases). The germline V gene has CDR1 MNHNS and CDR2 SASEGT. The length of the CDR3 is 11 residues. With 10 bases removed from V and 3 bases from J, the gap between germline ends came to 10 bases. CDR3 DNA sequence: TGTGCCATCGTGGACAGCTACGAGCAGTACTTC. Translating it yields CAIVDSYEQYF.

The J gene is TRBJ1-1, the V gene TRBV6-5; tentatively, D is TRBD1 (6 bases). CDR1 and CDR2 (germline): MNHEY, SVGAGI. The CDR3 totals 14 residues. Deletions cut 2 bases from V and 6 bases from J, with 13 bases between. This chain's CDR3 is CASSYGGGIAEAFF. The CDR3 bases are TGTGCCAGCAGTTACGGCGGGGGCATAGCTGAAGCTTTCTTT.

The CDR3 sequence is CASSGGLAGIGTQYF. CDR3 sequence (DNA): TGTGCCAGCAGTGGGGGACTAGCGGGAATAGGGACCCAGTACTTC. The gene calls are TRBV28 and TRBJ2-5, with 13 bases lining up with TRBD2. After removal of 5 bases from V and 7 bases from J, the junction contained 7 bases not matched to a gene. Germline CDR1 is MDHEN and CDR2 is SYDVKM. This CDR3 contains 15 residues.

The rearrangement uses TRBV5-1 and TRBJ1-1; D ambiguous. Deletions cut 2 bases from V and 2 bases from J, with 7 bases between. The CDR3 extends over 13 amino acids. Germline V gives CDR1 SGHRS, CDR2 YFSETQ. CDR3 DNA: TGCGCCAGCAGCTTCGACGATAACACTGAAGCTTTCTTT. Protein sequence: CASSFDDNTEAFF.

V usage is TRBV5-1 and J usage is TRBJ2-1; D may be TRBD1 or TRBD2 (5 bases each). CDR3 length equals 13 residues. Germline V gives CDR1 SGHRS, CDR2 YFSETQ. V was clipped by 4 bases and J by 10 bases, with 15 bases between them. Here the CDR3 reads CASSPGPAEEQFF. CDR3 DNA: TGCGCCAGCAGCCCGGGGCCGGCCGAGGAGCAGTTCTTC.